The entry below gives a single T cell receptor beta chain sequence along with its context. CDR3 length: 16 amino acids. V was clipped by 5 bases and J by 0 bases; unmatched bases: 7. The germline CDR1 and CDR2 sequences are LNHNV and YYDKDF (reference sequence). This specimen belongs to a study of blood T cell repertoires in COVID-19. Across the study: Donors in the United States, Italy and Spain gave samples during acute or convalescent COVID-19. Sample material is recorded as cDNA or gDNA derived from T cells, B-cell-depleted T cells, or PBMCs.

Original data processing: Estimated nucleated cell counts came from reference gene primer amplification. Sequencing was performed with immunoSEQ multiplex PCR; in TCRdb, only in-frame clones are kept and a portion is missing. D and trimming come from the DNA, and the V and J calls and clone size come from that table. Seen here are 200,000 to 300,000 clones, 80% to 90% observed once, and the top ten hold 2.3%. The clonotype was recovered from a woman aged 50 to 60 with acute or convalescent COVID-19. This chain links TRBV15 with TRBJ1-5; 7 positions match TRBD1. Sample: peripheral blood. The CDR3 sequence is CATSGSRGYSNQPQHF. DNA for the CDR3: TGTGCCACCAGCGGGTCCAGGGGGTATAGCAATCAGCCCCAGCATTTT.